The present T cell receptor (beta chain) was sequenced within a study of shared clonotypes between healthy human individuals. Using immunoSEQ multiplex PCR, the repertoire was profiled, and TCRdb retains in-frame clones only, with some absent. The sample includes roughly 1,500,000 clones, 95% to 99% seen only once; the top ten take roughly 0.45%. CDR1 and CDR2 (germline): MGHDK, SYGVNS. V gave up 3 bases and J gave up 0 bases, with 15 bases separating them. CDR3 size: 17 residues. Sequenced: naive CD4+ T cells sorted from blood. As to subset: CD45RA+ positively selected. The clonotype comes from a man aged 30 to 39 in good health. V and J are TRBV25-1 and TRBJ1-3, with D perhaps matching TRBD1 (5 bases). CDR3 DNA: TGTGCCAGCAGTGAGGGGGAATGGGTCAACTCTGGAAACACCATATATTTT. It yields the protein CASSEGEWVNSGNTIYF.